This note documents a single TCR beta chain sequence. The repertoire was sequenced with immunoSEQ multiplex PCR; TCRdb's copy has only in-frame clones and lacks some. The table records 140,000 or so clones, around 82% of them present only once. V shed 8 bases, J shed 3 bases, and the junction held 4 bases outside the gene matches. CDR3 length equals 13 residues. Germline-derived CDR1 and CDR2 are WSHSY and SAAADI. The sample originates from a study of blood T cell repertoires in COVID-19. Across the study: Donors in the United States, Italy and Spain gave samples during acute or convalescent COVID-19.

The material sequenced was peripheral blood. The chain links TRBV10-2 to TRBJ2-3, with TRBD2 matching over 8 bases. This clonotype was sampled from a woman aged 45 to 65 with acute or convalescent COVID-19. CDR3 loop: CASGGTRTDTQYF. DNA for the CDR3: TGCGCCAGCGGGGGGACTAGAACAGATACGCAGTATTTT.